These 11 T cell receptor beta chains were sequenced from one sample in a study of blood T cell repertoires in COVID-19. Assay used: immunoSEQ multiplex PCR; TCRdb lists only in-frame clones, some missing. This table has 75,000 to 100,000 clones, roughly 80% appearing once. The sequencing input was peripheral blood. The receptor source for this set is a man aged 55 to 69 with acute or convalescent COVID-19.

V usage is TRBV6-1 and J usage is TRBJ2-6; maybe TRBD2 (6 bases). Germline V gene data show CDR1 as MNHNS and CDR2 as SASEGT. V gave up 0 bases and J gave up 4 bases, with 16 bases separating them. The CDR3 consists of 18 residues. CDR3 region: CASSEAPMGTLGANVLTF. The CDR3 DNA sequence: TGTGCCAGCAGTGAAGCGCCTATGGGGACTCTGGGGGCCAACGTCCTGACTTTC.

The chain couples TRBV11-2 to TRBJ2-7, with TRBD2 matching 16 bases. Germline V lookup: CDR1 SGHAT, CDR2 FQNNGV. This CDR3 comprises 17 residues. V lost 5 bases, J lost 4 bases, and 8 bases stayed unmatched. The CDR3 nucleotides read TGTGCCAGCAGCACTCAGGGACTAGCGGGAGGGAGATACGAGCAGTACTTC. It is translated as CASSTQGLAGGRYEQYF.

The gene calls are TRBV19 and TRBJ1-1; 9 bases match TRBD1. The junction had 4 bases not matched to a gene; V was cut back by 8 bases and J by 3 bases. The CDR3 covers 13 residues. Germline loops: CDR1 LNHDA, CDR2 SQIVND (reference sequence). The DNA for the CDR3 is TGTGCCAGTTACCGGGACAGGGACACTGAAGCTTTCTTT. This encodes CASYRDRDTEAFF.

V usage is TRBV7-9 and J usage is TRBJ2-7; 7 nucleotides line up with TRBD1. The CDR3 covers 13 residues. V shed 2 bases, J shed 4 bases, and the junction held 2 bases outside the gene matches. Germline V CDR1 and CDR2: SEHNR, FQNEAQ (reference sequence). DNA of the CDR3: TGTGCCAGCAGCTTACTACAGGGGTACGAGCAGTACTTC. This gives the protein CASSLLQGYEQYF.

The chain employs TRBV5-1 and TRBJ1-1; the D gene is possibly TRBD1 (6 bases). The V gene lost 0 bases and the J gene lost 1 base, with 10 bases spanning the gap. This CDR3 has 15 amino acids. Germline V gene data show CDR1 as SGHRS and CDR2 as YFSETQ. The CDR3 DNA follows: TGCGCCAGCAGCTTGGCCGGGACAAAGAACACTGAAGCTTTCTTT. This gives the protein CASSLAGTKNTEAFF. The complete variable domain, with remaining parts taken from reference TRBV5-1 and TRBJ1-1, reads KAGVTQTPRYLIKTRGQQVTLSCSPISGHRSVSWYQQTPGQGLQFLFEYFSETQRNKGNFPGRFSGRQFSNSRSEMNVSTLELGDSALYLCASSLAGTKNTEAFFGQGTRLTVV.

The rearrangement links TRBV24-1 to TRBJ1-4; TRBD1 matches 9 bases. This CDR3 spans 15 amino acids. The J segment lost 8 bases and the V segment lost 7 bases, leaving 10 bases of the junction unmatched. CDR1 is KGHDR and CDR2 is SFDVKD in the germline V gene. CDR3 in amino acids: CATSDGGTGSEKLFF. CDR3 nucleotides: TGTGCCACCAGCGACGGGGGGACAGGGTCGGAAAAACTGTTTTTT.

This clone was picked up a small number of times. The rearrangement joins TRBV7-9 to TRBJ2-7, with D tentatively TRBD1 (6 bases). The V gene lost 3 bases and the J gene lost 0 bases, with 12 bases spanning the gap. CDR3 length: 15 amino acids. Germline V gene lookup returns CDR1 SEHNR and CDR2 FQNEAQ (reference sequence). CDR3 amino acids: CASSFQGTTSYEQYF. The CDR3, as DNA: TGTGCCAGCAGCTTCCAGGGGACCACCTCCTACGAGCAGTACTTC.

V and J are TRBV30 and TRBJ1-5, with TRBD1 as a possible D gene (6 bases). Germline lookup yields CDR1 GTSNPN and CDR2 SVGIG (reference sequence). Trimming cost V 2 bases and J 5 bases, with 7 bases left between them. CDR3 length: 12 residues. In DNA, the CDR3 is TGTGCCTGGAGTACAGGGTATCAGCCCCAGCATTTT. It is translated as CAWSTGYQPQHF.

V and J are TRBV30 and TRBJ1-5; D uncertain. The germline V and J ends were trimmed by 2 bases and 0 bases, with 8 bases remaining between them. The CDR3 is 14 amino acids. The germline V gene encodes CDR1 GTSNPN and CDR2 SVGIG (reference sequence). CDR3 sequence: CAWSSTNSNQPQHF. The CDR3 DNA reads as TGTGCCTGGAGTTCAACTAATAGCAATCAGCCCCAGCATTTT.

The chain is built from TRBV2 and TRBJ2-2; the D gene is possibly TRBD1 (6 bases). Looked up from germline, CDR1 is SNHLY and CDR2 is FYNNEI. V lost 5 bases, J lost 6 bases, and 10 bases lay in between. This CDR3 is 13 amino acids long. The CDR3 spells CASSYRESGELFF. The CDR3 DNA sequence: TGTGCCAGCAGTTACAGGGAATCCGGGGAGCTGTTTTTT.

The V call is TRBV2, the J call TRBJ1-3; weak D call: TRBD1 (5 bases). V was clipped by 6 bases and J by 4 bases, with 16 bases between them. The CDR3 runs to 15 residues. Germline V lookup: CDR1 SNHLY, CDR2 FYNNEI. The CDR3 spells CASRGGAARGNTIYF. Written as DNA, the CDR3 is TGTGCCAGCAGAGGTGGGGCCGCACGAGGAAACACCATATATTTT. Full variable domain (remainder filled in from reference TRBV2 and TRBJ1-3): EPEVTQTPSHQVTQMGQEVILRCVPISNHLYFYWYRQILGQKVEFLVSFYNNEISEKSEIFDDQFSVERPDGSNFTLKIRSTKLEDSAMYFCASRGGAARGNTIYFGEGSWLTVV.